A selection of T cell receptor beta chains follows, all from one sample in a study of T cells in Graves' hyperthyroidism and ophthalmopathy. TCRdb independently ran MiXCR on the multiplex PCR reads; one entry per CDR3 protein. The profile shows under 350,000 distinct CDR3 sequences, over 15% of them singletons. Sequencing input: blood. All receptors come from a woman between 55 and 75 years old with Graves' ophthalmopathy. The CDR3 runs from the conserved cysteine through the conserved F or W. A D gene is named only where the DNA matches it firmly. A row's size may be missing; if present it is once, few, many or a size class.

TRBJ1-6 16 TRBV20-1 TRBD1 - TGCAGTGCGCGACCGGGACAGGGGTTGTGGAATTCACCCCTCCACTTT CSARPGQGLWNSPLHF
TRBJ1-1 12 TRBV7-8 - many TGTGCCAGCAGCTTCGAAACACTTGAAGCTTTCTTT CASSFETLEAFF
TRBJ1-2 15 TRBV6-1 TRBD1 many TGTGCCAGCAGTTTAATTCGACAGGGGGCCGATGGCTACACCTTC CASSLIRQGADGYTF
TRBJ1-1 13 TRBV5-1 - many TGCGCCAGCACCTTAGGTGGACAAAACGAAGCTTTCTTT CASTLGGQNEAFF
TRBJ1-5 16 TRBV7-9 - many TGTGCCAGCAGCTTAGTCTCCAGGGCCGGCAATCAGCCCCAGCATTTT CASSLVSRAGNQPQHF
TRBJ1-1 14 TRBV29-1 - many TGCAGCGTTACCCCACAGAACCTGAACACTGAAGCTTTCTTT CSVTPQNLNTEAFF
TRBJ2-5 13 TRBV7-9 - few TGTGCCAGCAGCTTATTCCGCCAAGAGACCCAGTACTTC CASSLFRQETQYF
TRBJ1-3 13 TRBV3-1 - many TGTGCCAGCAGCCAAGCAATGGGGAACACCATATATTTT CASSQAMGNTIYF
TRBJ2-3 14 TRBV6-1 TRBD2 - TGTGCCAGTTGGAGTAGCGGGAGTTCGGATACGCAGTATTTT CASWSSGSSDTQYF
TRBJ2-3 12 TRBV7-2 - few TGTGCCAGCAGCTTTACCCCAGATACGCAGTATTTT CASSFTPDTQYF
TRBJ1-1 15 TRBV5-1 - few TGCGCCAGCAGCTTGGCAGGGACCCCCGGAAGTGAAGCTTTCTTT CASSLAGTPGSEAFF
TRBJ2-4 15 TRBV7-8 - - TGTGCCAGCGGAGGCCAGAACATAGCCAAAAACATTCAGTACTTC CASGGQNIAKNIQYF
TRBJ2-1 13 TRBV24-1 - many TGTGCCACCAGTGGTAAGGGAGGCAATGAGCAGTTCTTC CATSGKGGNEQFF
TRBJ2-3 14 TRBV20-1 TRBD2 many TGCAGTGCTAATAGCCCACTAGCGAGAGATACGCAGTATTTT CSANSPLARDTQYF
TRBJ2-3 15 TRBV4-3 - - TGCGCCAGCAGCCAAGCGAGGGGTAACACAGATACGCAGTATTTT CASSQARGNTDTQYF
TRBJ2-3 16 TRBV6-1 TRBD1 - TGTGCCAGCAGCCTTCAGGGGGCTATCGGCACAGATACGCAGTATTTT CASSLQGAIGTDTQYF
TRBJ1-6 17 TRBV9 TRBD1 - TGTGCCAGCAGCGTAGGACGAGGGGCAGGGGGCGGATCACCCCTCCACTTT CASSVGRGAGGGSPLHF
TRBJ2-2 15 TRBV10-3 - - TGTGCCAGCGCTTTAAGGGCGTACATGCCTGGGGAACTGTTTTTT CASALRAYMPGELFF
TRBJ2-7 15 TRBV4-3 TRBD2 few TGCGCCAGCAGCCAAGATACTAGCGGGTACTACGAGCAGTACTTC CASSQDTSGYYEQYF
TRBJ2-7 17 TRBV13 - few TGTGCCAGCAGCCTCCCCGGAGGGGGTGGTCCCCGGTCCGAGCAGTACTTC CASSLPGGGGPRSEQYF
TRBJ1-1 14 TRBV7-2 - many TGTGCCAGCAGTATAAGACTGACTGGGTCTGAAGCTTTCTTT CASSIRLTGSEAFF
TRBJ1-2 16 TRBV6-1 TRBD1 many TGTGCCAGCAGTCCCGGACAGGGGCAGTACGCCTATGGCTACACCTTC CASSPGQGQYAYGYTF
TRBJ2-7 15 TRBV6-5 - few TGTGCCAGCAGTTACGATATGAGAACAGTCGGCGAGCAGTACTTC CASSYDMRTVGEQYF
TRBJ2-2 15 TRBV20-1 TRBD1 many TGCAGTGCTAGAGACAGGACAGGGGGGACCGGGGAGCTGTTTTTT CSARDRTGGTGELFF
TRBJ2-7 14 TRBV20-1 - once TGCAGTGCTAGAGCCCAGCCCCTTAACTCCGAGCAGTACTTC CSARAQPLNSEQYF
TRBJ1-1 13 TRBV5-1 TRBD1 many TGCGCCAGCAGCGAAGGAGGGGGCTCTGAAGCTTTCTTT CASSEGGGSEAFF
TRBJ1-4 15 TRBV4-1 - - TGCGCCAGCAGCCGCAGGGGACCCAACAATGAAAAACTGTTTTTT CASSRRGPNNEKLFF
TRBJ2-2 15 TRBV11-2 - - TGTGCCAGCAGCCCTCAGGGTTTGAACACCGGGGAGCTGTTTTTT CASSPQGLNTGELFF
TRBJ2-3 15 TRBV6-5 - - TGTGCCAGCAGTTACCAAGCGGCGGGTGCAGATACGCAGTATTTT CASSYQAAGADTQYF
TRBJ2-3 14 TRBV20-1 - many TGCAGTGCAGAGACTAGTACCTCGCCAGATACGCAGTATTTT CSAETSTSPDTQYF
TRBJ1-2 13 TRBV28 TRBD1 many TGTGCCAGCAGTTGGCGACAGGGCTATGGCTACACCTTC CASSWRQGYGYTF
TRBJ1-3 16 TRBV28 - many TGTGCCAGCAGTTCAACGGTATCCAGCTCTGGAAACACCATATATTTT CASSSTVSSSGNTIYF
TRBJ1-5 13 TRBV27 - - TGTGCCAGCAGTTCTCAGGGAGGGCAGCCCCAGCATTTT CASSSQGGQPQHF
TRBJ2-7 17 TRBV7-9 TRBD1 - TGTGCCAGCAGCCCAAAATTTGGGACAGGGTATCTGGCCGAGCAGTACTTC CASSPKFGTGYLAEQYF